The TCR beta chain under discussion was sequenced for a study of graft-versus-host responses after intestinal transplantation. Study-wide context: Isolated intestinal, liver-intestinal, or multivisceral transplants had been given to the recipients. Each patient got anti-thymocyte globulin induction, then tacrolimus and steroids for about 3 years. Study results and caveats: Early after transplant, HvG clones declined as circulating GvH clones peaked. Among recipient marrow samples, GvH clones were found; some appeared first in ileum or blood.

V trimming: 4 bases; J trimming: 1 base; junction bases outside the gene matches: 5. The CDR3 contains 16 residues. In germline, CDR1 is MNHNS, CDR2 SASEGT. Measured with immunoSEQ multiplex PCR; TCRdb has only the in-frame clones, and not every one. The table has 130,000 or so clones, about 90% seen once. For this clone: Its antigen is unidentified.

The sequence was collected from a human donor who received an intestinal transplant. Specimen: unstimulated CD4+ T cells sorted from spleen or lymph node cells, collected before intestinal transplant. The chain recombines TRBV6-1 with TRBJ2-3, with 10 bases fitting TRBD2. CDR3 protein: CASSALAGEGTDTQYF. CDR3 bases: TGTGCCAGCAGTGCGCTAGCGGGAGAAGGCACAGATACGCAGTATTTT.